The present T cell receptor beta chain was sequenced within a study of blood T cell repertoires in COVID-19. Study information: The cDNA or gDNA used as material had been derived from T cells, B-cell-depleted T cells, or PBMCs.

In the original workflow: Amplification of reference gene primers provided the estimated nucleated cell counts. This table comes from immunoSEQ multiplex PCR, and its TCRdb copy is limited to in-frame clones, with some not included. V and J calls and clone size are those listed in that table; D and trimming were worked out from the DNA. The sample records about 120,000 clones, more than 70% being singletons. This CDR3 contains 20 residues. V dropped 4 bases and J dropped 4; count of bases not matched to a gene: 19. The V gene's germline CDR1 is SNHLY and CDR2 FYNNEI. What was sequenced was peripheral blood. This receptor was identified in a man in his fifties or sixties with acute or convalescent COVID-19. J is TRBJ2-6 and V is TRBV2; 7 bases are shared with TRBD1. The CDR3 nucleotides read TGTGCCAGCAGTGCGGGGCTTCGGGACAGACGTTTAAGCGGGGCCAACGTCCTGACTTTC. Residues: CASSAGLRDRRLSGANVLTF. Filled out from reference TRBV2 and TRBJ2-6, the complete variable domain reads EPEVTQTPSHQVTQMGQEVILRCVPISNHLYFYWYRQILGQKVEFLVSFYNNEISEKSEIFDDQFSVERPDGSNFTLKIRSTKLEDSAMYFCASSAGLRDRRLSGANVLTFGAGSRLTVL.